Below, 29 T cell receptor beta chains from the same sample are listed, as sequenced in a study of response to subunit inactivated influenza vaccine. TCRdb recomputed calls from the RT-PCR reads with MiXCR, one row per CDR3 protein. Among 650,000 to 800,000 distinct CDR3 sequences, more than 11% were seen once, and the ten largest hold 6% to 7%. The source material was PBMCs from blood, sampled about 14 days before vaccination. Source of these receptors: a man aged 45-65 years who received an inactivated influenza vaccine.

This clonotype was recorded many times. The V call is TRBV7-2, the J call TRBJ2-1; 16 bases are shared with TRBD2. The CDR3 runs 14 residues. Trimming removed 4 bases from V and 10 bases from J; junction bases left unmatched: 1. Germline assignment: CDR1 SGHTA and CDR2 FQGNSA. The DNA of the CDR3 is TGTGCCAGCAGCTCGGGACTAGCGGGGGGGGAGCAGTTCTTC. Translation: CASSSGLAGGEQFF.

V is TRBV7-9 and J is TRBJ2-2, with D perhaps being TRBD1 or TRBD2 (5 bases each). CDR1 is SEHNR, CDR2 FQNEAQ, per germline (reference sequence). Between the trimmed V and J ends, which lost 3 bases and 3 bases, there was a span of 11 bases. The CDR3 length is 15 residues. For the CDR3, the DNA is TGTGCCAGCAGCTTCGGGCAGGGACACACCGGGGAGCTGTTTTTT. Protein: CASSFGQGHTGELFF.

The genes are TRBV28 and TRBJ2-6; D is uncertain. Trimming left V 4 bases short and J 0 bases short, with 16 bases between. This CDR3 region has 18 residues. Germline loops: CDR1 MDHEN, CDR2 SYDVKM. The CDR3 region has the DNA TGTGCCAGCAGTTCTATAACTCACGCATACTCTGGGGCCAACGTCCTGACTTTC. Its protein is CASSSITHAYSGANVLTF.

The genes are TRBV6-2 or TRBV6-3 and TRBJ1-2, with D possibly being TRBD1 (5 bases). This CDR3 spans 13 amino acids. Germline CDR1 reads MNHEY; CDR2 reads SVGEGT. V was trimmed by 8 bases and J by 4 bases, leaving 14 bases between them. The CDR3 spells CASRTGGTYGYTF. The CDR3 bases are TGTGCCAGCCGAACTGGGGGGACCTATGGCTACACCTTC.

This chain uses TRBV21-1 with TRBJ2-7; the table's D gene call, TRBD1, was not cross checked with the DNA. TRBV21-1 is a listed pseudogene. The CDR3 is 20 amino acids. CDR3 DNA sequence: TGTGCCAGCAGCAAATCAAGGGGGGACAGGGATAATCAGACCGACTACGAGCAGTACTTC. This gives the protein CASSKSRGDRDNQTDYEQYF.

This sequence joins TRBV29-1 and TRBJ1-1, with 9 bases matching TRBD1. This CDR3 is 17 amino acids long. Germline V gene lookup returns CDR1 SQVTM and CDR2 ANQGSEA. J was trimmed by 0 bases and V by 7 bases; bases with no gene match: 15. The CDR3 is CSAFHTGTGIMNTEAFF. CDR3 nucleotide sequence: TGCAGCGCTTTCCATACCGGGACAGGGATTATGAACACTGAAGCTTTCTTT.

The rearrangement joins TRBV13 to TRBJ2-7; the match to TRBD2 covers 7 bases. V lost 0 bases and J lost 1; bases outside the gene matches: 9. The CDR3 runs to 17 residues. CDR1 is PRHDT, CDR2 FYEKMQ, per germline (reference sequence). Here the CDR3 DNA reads TGTGCCAGCAGCTTAGGAGAAGCGGGGATTAGGTCCTACGAGCAGTACTTC. Translating it yields CASSLGEAGIRSYEQYF.

The V gene is TRBV20-1, the J gene TRBJ2-5; 11 nucleotides match TRBD2. Per the germline V gene, CDR1 is DFQATT and CDR2 is SNEGSKA (reference sequence). CDR3 length: 15 residues. V lost 0 bases to trimming and J lost 3 bases; unmatched junction nucleotides: 3. The CDR3 DNA reads TGCAGTGCTAGAGATCTAGCGGGAGGTGAAGAGACCCAGTACTTC. This gives the protein CSARDLAGGEETQYF.

The V call is TRBV4-2, the J call TRBJ2-1, with D unresolved. V lost 0 bases and J lost 9, with 12 bases in between. The CDR3 is made up of 14 amino acids. Germline V gives CDR1 LGHNA, CDR2 YNFKEQ. This chain's CDR3 is CASSQDALVPEQFF. The CDR3 DNA sequence: TGTGCCAGCAGCCAAGATGCCCTCGTGCCTGAGCAGTTCTTC.

This clonotype has ten or more counts. The chain uses TRBV12-3 or TRBV12-4 and TRBJ1-4; D is undetermined. This CDR3 spans 12 amino acids. The V gene lost 2 bases and the J gene lost 10 bases, with 8 bases spanning the gap. CDR3 residues: CASSLSIGKLFF. The CDR3 coding sequence is TGTGCCAGCAGTTTATCAATCGGAAAACTGTTTTTT.

The chain recombines TRBV20-1 with TRBJ1-2; maybe TRBD1 (5 bases). Trimming took off 6 bases at V and 6 bases at J, with 20 bases between the two ends. Germline V gives CDR1 DFQATT, CDR2 SNEGSKA (reference sequence). CDR3 size: 14 residues. The CDR3 DNA reads TGCAGTGCCCTTCTATGGGGCAAGAGCGATGGCTACACCTTC. Encoded protein: CSALLWGKSDGYTF.

At least ten counts were recorded for this clonotype. V usage is TRBV28 and J usage is TRBJ2-7; 9 bases fit TRBD2. The CDR3 covers 14 residues. Germline CDR1 is MDHEN and CDR2 is SYDVKM. V shed 6 bases and J 7 bases; nucleotides not matched to a gene: 10. The CDR3 reads CASSQSGRTLEQYF. CDR3 nucleotides: TGTGCCAGCAGCCAAAGCGGGAGGACTTTGGAGCAGTACTTC.

This chain uses TRBV12-3 or TRBV12-4 with TRBJ2-3; no definite D call. The CDR3 totals 15 residues. V lost 6 bases to trimming and J lost 2 bases, with 15 bases between them. CDR3 loop: CASSPRFPLTDTQYF. The CDR3 bases are TGTGCCAGCAGCCCCCGGTTTCCGCTCACAGATACGCAGTATTTT.

The chain carries TRBV29-1 and TRBJ2-1; D gene unclear. Germline CDR1 SQVTM, CDR2 ANQGSEA. The V end lost 3 bases, the J end lost 5 bases, and 8 bases lay between the germline ends. CDR3 length: 12 residues. For the CDR3, the DNA is TGCAGCGTTGAGGGTTCCCACAATGAGCAGTTCTTC. Translated: CSVEGSHNEQFF.

This clonotype has only a few counts. The rearrangement joins TRBV12-3 or TRBV12-4 to TRBJ2-1, with TRBD1 matching 8 bases. The V segment lost 5 bases and the J segment 7 bases; nucleotides outside the gene matches: 7. The length of the CDR3 is 14 residues. CDR3 in DNA: TGTGCCAGCAGTCGACAGGGGTCGGGGAATGAGCAGTTCTTC. It specifies CASSRQGSGNEQFF.

This clonotype has just a few counts. The chain links TRBV5-1 to TRBJ2-4; TRBD1 aligns across 11 bases. The CDR3 runs to 18 residues. The V and J ends lost 4 bases and 2 bases, in that order; junction bases with no gene match: 11. Germline assignment: CDR1 SGHRS and CDR2 YFSETQ. CDR3: CASSRGQGDYWPKNIQYF. As DNA, the CDR3 is TGCGCCAGCAGCCGGGGACAGGGGGACTACTGGCCCAAAAACATTCAGTACTTC.

This chain joins TRBV6-1 and TRBJ2-5; 10 bases line up with TRBD2. The junction had 5 bases not matched to a gene; V was cut back by 8 bases and J by 2 bases. Germline V gene sequence: CDR1 MNHNS, CDR2 SASEGT. The CDR3 has 14 amino acids. CDR3 nucleotides: TGTGCCAGCGGGGGGACTAGCGTACAAGAGACCCAGTACTTC. Its translation is CASGGTSVQETQYF.

In this sample, this clonotype turned up a few times. The genes are TRBV20-1 and TRBJ1-5, with D tentatively TRBD1 (5 bases). This CDR3 is 12 amino acids long. Per the germline V gene, CDR1 is DFQATT and CDR2 is SNEGSKA (reference sequence). V was shortened by 6 bases and J by 4 bases, with 10 bases between the two germline ends. CDR3: CSAAGVNQPQHF. The CDR3 region has the DNA TGCAGTGCCGCGGGGGTTAATCAGCCCCAGCATTTT.

In DNA, the CDR3 is TGTGCCAGCAGTCCGAGGGCTTGGGGGTCGGAGACCCAGTACTTC. Protein: CASSPRAWGSETQYF. V usage is TRBV7-2 and J usage is TRBJ2-5; D could derive from TRBD1 or TRBD2 (5 bases each). Between the trimmed V and J ends, which lost 6 bases and 5 bases, there was a span of 19 bases. In germline, CDR1 is SGHTA, CDR2 FQGNSA. This CDR3 has 15 residues.

This clonotype appeared a few times. V is TRBV15 and J is TRBJ2-7, with 12 bases that match TRBD2. The junction had 9 bases not matched to a gene; V was cut back by 0 bases and J by 0 bases. The germline V gene has CDR1 LNHNV and CDR2 YYDKDF (reference sequence). This CDR3 comprises 19 residues. Here the CDR3 reads CATSRDPPWTSGNSYEQYF. CDR3 sequence (DNA): TGTGCCACCAGCAGAGATCCCCCCTGGACTAGCGGGAACTCCTACGAGCAGTACTTC.

Ten or more counts support this clonotype. The rearrangement links TRBV5-1 to TRBJ2-3, with a tentative D call TRBD2 (6 bases). The CDR3 covers 14 residues. Germline values: CDR1 SGHRS, CDR2 YFSETQ. The ends were cut back, 0 bases at V and 4 bases at J, with 9 bases in the middle. CDR3 sequence: CASSLVGGSDTQYF. DNA of the CDR3: TGCGCCAGCAGCTTGGTTGGGGGGTCAGATACGCAGTATTTT. The variable domain in full, with the rest retrieved from reference TRBV5-1 and TRBJ2-3, is KAGVTQTPRYLIKTRGQQVTLSCSPISGHRSVSWYQQTPGQGLQFLFEYFSETQRNKGNFPGRFSGRQFSNSRSEMNVSTLELGDSALYLCASSLVGGSDTQYFGPGTRLTVL.

This sequence joins TRBV2 and TRBJ2-3, with TRBD2 matching 10 bases. The CDR3 sequence is 16 residues long. The germline V gene encodes CDR1 SNHLY and CDR2 FYNNEI. V lost 6 bases to trimming and J lost 0 bases; unmatched junction nucleotides: 6. The CDR3 DNA sequence: TGTGCCAGCAGCTCACTAGCGGGGACTAGCACAGATACGCAGTATTTT. This gives the protein CASSSLAGTSTDTQYF. Full variable domain (missing parts from reference TRBV2 and TRBJ2-3): EPEVTQTPSHQVTQMGQEVILRCVPISNHLYFYWYRQILGQKVEFLVSFYNNEISEKSEIFDDQFSVERPDGSNFTLKIRSTKLEDSAMYFCASSSLAGTSTDTQYFGPGTRLTVL.

The V gene is TRBV7-2, the J gene TRBJ2-1, with TRBD2 matching over 11 bases. The germline V gene has CDR1 SGHTA and CDR2 FQGNSA. Trimming cost V 3 bases and J 0 bases; bases outside gene matches: 4. The length of the CDR3 is 17 residues. Here the CDR3 reads CASSFVAGGSSYNEQFF. DNA for the CDR3: TGTGCCAGCAGCTTTGTAGCGGGAGGGAGCTCCTACAATGAGCAGTTCTTC.

The genes are TRBV10-3 and TRBJ2-3, with D perhaps assigned TRBD1 or TRBD2 (5 bases each). The CDR3 contains 16 residues. Per the germline V gene, CDR1 is ENHRY and CDR2 is SYGVKD. The V and J ends lost 5 bases and 0 bases respectively, with 15 bases between them. The CDR3 region has the DNA TGTGCCATCAGTTGGTTGAGGGGCCCGAGCACAGATACGCAGTATTTT. This sequence encodes CAISWLRGPSTDTQYF.

The DNA for the CDR3 is TGTGCCATCAGTGAGGGGCGCGGTATCGAAAAACTGTTTTTT. It yields the protein CAISEGRGIEKLFF. V gene TRBV10-3 combines with J gene TRBJ1-4; D is uncertain. The CDR3 sequence is 14 residues long. V was trimmed by 2 bases and J by 8 bases, leaving 12 bases between them. Germline V CDR1 and CDR2: ENHRY, SYGVKD.

J is TRBJ2-7 and V is TRBV27, with D uncertain. V lost 1 base and J 2 bases, leaving 6 bases between the germline ends. Germline V gene sequence: CDR1 MNHEY, CDR2 SMNVEV (reference sequence). The CDR3 has 13 amino acids. The CDR3 loop is CASSLYGPYEQYF. In DNA, the CDR3 is TGTGCCAGCAGTTTATACGGACCCTACGAGCAGTACTTC.

The V and J genes are TRBV5-5 and TRBJ2-1, with a weak D call TRBD2 (6 bases). Per the germline V gene, CDR1 is SGHKS and CDR2 is YYEKEE (reference sequence). This CDR3 contains 18 residues. V shed 0 bases and J shed 6 bases, with 22 bases lying between them. CDR3 DNA: TGTGCCAGCAGCTTGGGGCTAGCGCTGGGCCTCCGCCTCAATGAGCAGTTCTTC. Protein sequence: CASSLGLALGLRLNEQFF.

The chain links TRBV20-1 to TRBJ2-2; 11 bases are shared with TRBD2. Germline V gives CDR1 DFQATT, CDR2 SNEGSKA (reference sequence). Losses at the gene ends were 0 bases for V and 1 base for J; bases not matched to a gene: 1. The CDR3 spans 16 residues. The CDR3 DNA follows: TGCAGTGCTAGAGACGGACTAGCGGGGAACACCGGGGAGCTGTTTTTT. Residues: CSARDGLAGNTGELFF.

Concerning this clonotype itself: Since a much larger clone is just one base distant, this may be a read error. V and J are TRBV5-1 and TRBJ2-7; 9 bases line up with TRBD1. With V trimmed by 5 bases and J by 1 base, 13 bases remained unmatched. The CDR3 has 17 residues. Germline CDR1 and CDR2: SGHRS and YFSETQ. CDR3 in DNA: TGCGCCAGCAGTCAGCAAGGGGGCGGGACAGGGTCCTACGAGCAGTACTTC. Protein product: CASSQQGGGTGSYEQYF. Full variable domain (rest looked up from reference TRBV5-1 and TRBJ2-7): KAGVTQTPRYLIKTRGQQVTLSCSPISGHRSVSWYQQTPGQGLQFLFEYFSETQRNKGNFPGRFSGRQFSNSRSEMNVSTLELGDSALYLCASSQQGGGTGSYEQYFGPGTRLTVT.